Listed below are T cell receptor beta chains from one sample, sequenced in a study of T-cell memory formation after mild COVID-19. MiXCR was run by TCRdb on the 5' RACE reads, yielding one entry per CDR3 protein. Found here are 300,000 to 400,000 distinct CDR3 sequences, roughly 14% of them singletons; the top ten hold around 21%. Source material: PBMCs or a T cell subset sorted from them (not recorded which). The origin of the receptors is a man aged 18 to 30 who had mild COVID-19 (a few samples of this study predate the infection). Cell type and time point are not known. CDR3s include the opening cysteine and the closing phenylalanine or tryptophan. The D gene is left open where the match is weak. The size of a clone is reported for some rows only, either as once, few or many, or as a class for expanded clones.

d_call: TRBD2
v_call: TRBV7-3
clone_size: few
j_call: TRBJ2-1
cdr3_aa: CASSLMSGGNDEQFF
cdr3_nt: TGTGCCAGCAGCTTAATGAGCGGGGGGAACGATGAGCAGTTCTTC

d_call: -
v_call: TRBV29-1
clone_size: -
j_call: TRBJ1-2
cdr3_aa: CSVRNPGDGYTF
cdr3_nt: TGCAGCGTACGAAATCCAGGGGATGGCTACACCTTC

d_call: -
v_call: TRBV30
clone_size: -
j_call: TRBJ2-3
cdr3_aa: CAWKSSADTQYF
cdr3_nt: TGTGCCTGGAAGTCGTCCGCAGATACGCAGTATTTT

d_call: TRBD1
v_call: TRBV20-1
clone_size: -
j_call: TRBJ1-2
cdr3_aa: CSGTGKGYTF
cdr3_nt: TGCAGTGGGACAGGGAAAGGCTACACCTTC

d_call: TRBD2
v_call: TRBV5-1
clone_size: few
j_call: TRBJ2-5
cdr3_aa: CASSGILAGQETQYF
cdr3_nt: TGCGCCAGCAGCGGGATACTAGCGGGGCAAGAGACCCAGTACTTC

d_call: -
v_call: TRBV30
clone_size: -
j_call: TRBJ2-7
cdr3_aa: CAWTPKDLRGTDEQYF
cdr3_nt: TGTGCCTGGACTCCAAAAGACCTCCGGGGAACGGACGAGCAGTACTTC

d_call: -
v_call: TRBV24-1
clone_size: few
j_call: TRBJ2-3
cdr3_aa: CATSDWESRDTQYF
cdr3_nt: TGTGCCACCAGTGATTGGGAATCTCGGGATACGCAGTATTTT

d_call: -
v_call: TRBV12-3/TRBV12-4
clone_size: -
j_call: TRBJ2-1
cdr3_aa: CASSLNWAGGDDEQFF
cdr3_nt: TGTGCCAGCAGTTTAAACTGGGCGGGTGGAGACGATGAGCAGTTCTTC

d_call: -
v_call: TRBV11-2
clone_size: many
j_call: TRBJ2-1
cdr3_aa: CASSPGLGVEQFF
cdr3_nt: TGTGCCAGCAGCCCGGGACTTGGGGTTGAGCAGTTCTTC

d_call: TRBD2
v_call: TRBV10-3
clone_size: -
j_call: TRBJ2-5
cdr3_aa: CAISEPAGGPMETQYF
cdr3_nt: TGTGCCATCAGTGAGCCAGCGGGGGGGCCTATGGAGACCCAGTACTTC

d_call: TRBD2
v_call: TRBV7-2
clone_size: -
j_call: TRBJ2-3
cdr3_aa: CASSNIRASGSDTQYF
cdr3_nt: TGTGCCAGCAGCAATATCCGGGCTAGCGGGTCAGATACGCAGTATTTT

d_call: -
v_call: TRBV28
clone_size: -
j_call: TRBJ1-5
cdr3_aa: CASSSFLPGQPQHF
cdr3_nt: TGTGCCAGCAGCTCATTCCTGCCGGGCCAGCCCCAGCATTTT

d_call: TRBD1
v_call: TRBV29-1
clone_size: many
j_call: TRBJ2-7
cdr3_aa: CSVAGQTYEQYF
cdr3_nt: TGCAGCGTTGCGGGACAGACTTACGAGCAGTACTTC

d_call: TRBD1
v_call: TRBV4-2
clone_size: few
j_call: TRBJ1-5
cdr3_aa: CASSQDLDRGLRQPQHF
cdr3_nt: TGTGCCAGCAGCCAAGATCTAGACAGGGGTTTGAGGCAGCCCCAGCATTTT

d_call: TRBD1
v_call: TRBV6-6
clone_size: few
j_call: TRBJ2-1
cdr3_aa: CASGRDRGWNEQFF
cdr3_nt: TGTGCCAGCGGCCGGGACAGGGGCTGGAATGAGCAGTTCTTC

d_call: -
v_call: TRBV9
clone_size: many
j_call: TRBJ1-1
cdr3_aa: CASSVALGTEAFF
cdr3_nt: TGTGCCAGCAGCGTAGCTTTGGGAACTGAAGCTTTCTTT

d_call: TRBD2
v_call: TRBV7-8
clone_size: few
j_call: TRBJ2-1
cdr3_aa: CASSFSGGSEQFF
cdr3_nt: TGTGCCAGCAGCTTTAGCGGGGGTAGTGAGCAGTTCTTC

d_call: -
v_call: TRBV2
clone_size: -
j_call: TRBJ2-1
cdr3_aa: CASSDFKYNEQFF
cdr3_nt: TGTGCCAGCAGTGATTTCAAGTACAATGAGCAGTTCTTC

d_call: TRBD1
v_call: TRBV5-1
clone_size: few
j_call: TRBJ1-4
cdr3_aa: CASSWQGAEKLFF
cdr3_nt: TGCGCCAGCAGCTGGCAGGGGGCGGAAAAACTGTTTTTT

d_call: TRBD2
v_call: TRBV10-1
clone_size: -
j_call: TRBJ2-7
cdr3_aa: CASSGGGADEQYF
cdr3_nt: TGCGCCAGCAGTGGCGGGGGGGCCGACGAGCAGTACTTC